A selection of T cell receptor beta chains follows, all from one sample in a study of cytomegalovirus exposure and HLA in healthy donors. Sequencing used immunoSEQ multiplex PCR; TCRdb keeps in-frame clones, though not all of them. The data contain fewer than 200,000 clones, about 72% of them singletons. Sequencing was done on a sample of PBMCs. All receptors derive from a man between 60 and 75 years old in good health and CMV-seronegative. Both conserved end residues are part of each CDR3. A D gene is named only where the DNA matches it firmly. Clone size is shown for a subset of rows, as once, few, many or a class of expanded clone.

V gene	clone size	D gene	J gene	CDR3 protein	CDR3 DNA
TRBV5-1	-	-	TRBJ2-2	CASRHGGVNTGELFF	TGCGCCAGCAGGCACGGAGGGGTGAACACCGGGGAGCTGTTTTTT
TRBV9	-	TRBD2	TRBJ2-5	CASSVSAGEYQETQYF	TGTGCCAGCAGCGTATCTGCGGGGGAGTACCAAGAGACCCAGTACTTC
TRBV28	-	-	TRBJ1-6	CASSSGEGYSPLHF	TGTGCCAGCAGTTCGGGGGAGGGGTATTCACCCCTCCACTTT
TRBV18	-	TRBD2	TRBJ2-7	CASSATLAGGAYEQYF	TGTGCCAGCTCAGCTACACTAGCGGGGGGTGCCTACGAGCAGTACTTC
TRBV7-9	-	TRBD1	TRBJ1-6	CASSPPRQGANNSPLHF	TGTGCCAGCAGCCCTCCCAGACAGGGGGCGAATAATTCACCCCTCCACTTT
TRBV28	few	-	TRBJ2-4	CASSPHPSQAKNIQYF	TGTGCCAGCAGTCCCCACCCTAGCCAAGCCAAAAACATTCAGTACTTC
TRBV5-4	few	TRBD2	TRBJ2-1	CASSHSSGNNEQFF	TGCGCCAGCAGCCACTCTAGCGGCAACAATGAGCAGTTCTTC
TRBV5-6	-	TRBD2	TRBJ2-5	CASRGAGDLQETQYF	TGTGCCAGCAGAGGGGCGGGGGACCTGCAAGAGACCCAGTACTTC
TRBV15	-	TRBD1	TRBJ2-1	CATRGGSGTGGPKLYNEQFF	TGTGCCACCAGAGGGGGGTCCGGGACAGGGGGACCGAAGCTCTACAATGAGCAGTTCTTC
TRBV19	once	-	TRBJ2-5	CASSTVLQETQYF	TGTGCCAGTAGTACGGTCCTTCAAGAGACCCAGTACTTC
TRBV11-3	-	TRBD1	TRBJ2-2	CASSFAGTANTGELFF	TGTGCCAGCAGCTTCGCCGGGACAGCGAACACCGGGGAGCTGTTTTTT
TRBV18	-	-	TRBJ1-1	CASSPLEGMNTEAFF	TGTGCCAGCTCACCACTTGAGGGCATGAACACTGAAGCTTTCTTT
TRBV11-3	-	-	TRBJ2-7	CASSFADSSYEQYF	TGTGCCAGCAGCTTTGCAGACAGCTCCTACGAGCAGTACTTC
TRBV5-1	-	-	TRBJ1-2	CASSLGSGPNYGYTF	TGCGCCAGCAGCTTGGGCTCAGGGCCTAACTATGGCTACACCTTC
TRBV28	-	-	TRBJ2-2	CASSWQGMTGELFF	TGTGCCAGCAGTTGGCAGGGGATGACCGGGGAGCTGTTTTTT
TRBV7-9	-	TRBD1	TRBJ2-7	CASSYYTGGAQYF	TGTGCCAGCAGCTATTATACAGGGGGCGCGCAGTACTTC
TRBV7-8	-	TRBD2	TRBJ2-5	CASSVAGGQETQYF	TGTGCCAGCAGCGTAGCGGGGGGGCAAGAGACCCAGTACTTC
TRBV7-9	-	TRBD1	TRBJ2-4	CASSGDRGRTSFYENIQYF	TGTGCCAGCAGCGGGGACAGGGGGCGAACGTCTTTCTATGAAAACATTCAGTACTTC
TRBV19	-	-	TRBJ1-3	CASSRQTASSGNTIYF	TGTGCCAGTAGCCGCCAGACAGCGAGCTCTGGAAACACCATATATTTT
TRBV7-2	-	TRBD1	TRBJ1-1	CASSLTGTVNTEAFF	TGTGCCAGCAGCTTAACCGGGACAGTGAACACTGAAGCTTTCTTT
TRBV7-8	-	-	TRBJ1-4	CASSFSGQVNEKLFF	TGTGCCAGCAGCTTCTCCGGACAAGTTAATGAAAAACTGTTTTTT
TRBV4-3	-	-	TRBJ1-2	CASSQGYRAGGGYTF	TGCGCCAGCAGCCAAGGGTACAGGGCCGGTGGTGGCTACACCTTC
TRBV18	-	-	TRBJ2-7	CASSPRVGVGGEQYF	TGTGCCAGCTCACCACGCGTAGGGGTCGGCGGCGAGCAGTACTTC
TRBV9	few	-	TRBJ2-7	CASSVGSSRDKYEQYF	TGTGCCAGCAGCGTAGGGAGCTCTCGGGATAAATACGAGCAGTACTTC
TRBV2	-	TRBD1	TRBJ1-2	CASSETGGTYGYTF	TGTGCCAGCAGTGAGACAGGGGGTACCTATGGCTACACCTTC
TRBV9	-	-	TRBJ2-2	CASSVANSPDTGELFF	TGTGCCAGCAGCGTAGCTAACAGCCCCGACACCGGGGAGCTGTTTTTT
TRBV27	few	TRBD2	TRBJ2-3	CASSLWTSGGASGTQYF	TGTGCCAGCAGTTTATGGACTAGCGGGGGGGCTTCGGGAACGCAGTATTTT
TRBV27	-	TRBD2	TRBJ2-7	CASGPGTRSSYEQYF	TGTGCCAGCGGACCCGGGACTAGGTCCTCCTACGAGCAGTACTTC
TRBV7-9	-	TRBD1	TRBJ1-2	CASSPGQGLDANYGYTF	TGTGCCAGCAGCCCCGGACAGGGGCTGGACGCTAACTATGGCTACACCTTC
TRBV29-1	-	-	TRBJ2-1	CSVERYNEQFF	TGCAGCGTTGAACGGTACAATGAGCAGTTCTTC
TRBV11-2	-	TRBD1	TRBJ1-1	CASSLGVRGLTEAFF	TGTGCCAGCAGCTTAGGAGTCAGGGGGCTCACTGAAGCTTTCTTT
TRBV2	-	-	TRBJ1-1	CASIGTRGRGEAFF	TGTGCCAGCATTGGCACCCGGGGGAGAGGTGAAGCTTTCTTT
TRBV2	-	TRBD2	TRBJ2-1	CASSGGLAGVDNEQFF	TGTGCCAGCAGTGGGGGACTAGCGGGAGTCGACAATGAGCAGTTCTTC
TRBV19	-	TRBD1	TRBJ2-5	CASSMTGGLKETQYF	TGTGCCAGTAGTATGACAGGGGGACTCAAAGAGACCCAGTACTTC
TRBV27	-	TRBD1	TRBJ2-7	CASSKGTIDRGIYEQYF	TGTGCCAGCAGCAAGGGTACCATAGACAGGGGGATCTACGAGCAGTACTTC
TRBV6-5	few	-	TRBJ1-1	CASSYVRDTEAFF	TGTGCCAGCAGTTACGTGCGGGATACTGAAGCTTTCTTT
TRBV29-1	-	-	TRBJ1-4	CSGLERNEKLFF	TGCAGCGGACTGGAGAGGAATGAAAAACTGTTTTTT
TRBV4-1	-	TRBD1	TRBJ1-2	CASSRRQGENYGYTF	TGCGCCAGCAGCCGCCGACAGGGGGAGAACTATGGCTACACCTTC
TRBV19	-	TRBD1	TRBJ1-5	CASSSGGAGNQPQHF	TGTGCCAGTAGCTCAGGGGGCGCGGGCAATCAGCCCCAGCATTTT
TRBV28	-	TRBD1	TRBJ2-3	CATRKGQGGDTQYF	TGTGCCACCAGGAAGGGACAGGGAGGAGATACGCAGTATTTT
TRBV29-1	-	TRBD2	TRBJ2-7	CSVEDVVAGVFYEQYF	TGCAGCGTTGAAGATGTGGTAGCGGGAGTCTTCTACGAGCAGTACTTC
TRBV7-3	-	-	TRBJ2-3	CASSFSGGATDTQYF	TGTGCCAGCAGCTTCTCTGGGGGGGCAACAGATACGCAGTATTTT
TRBV10-3	-	TRBD2	TRBJ2-3	CAISESGVAGGASTDTQYF	TGTGCCATCAGTGAGTCGGGTGTAGCGGGAGGCGCTAGCACAGATACGCAGTATTTT
TRBV5-6	-	TRBD2	TRBJ2-7	CASSLGLADYEQYF	TGTGCCAGCAGCTTGGGCCTAGCGGACTACGAGCAGTACTTC
TRBV30	-	TRBD2	TRBJ2-1	CAWSVFGLAGGPLQHEQFF	TGTGCCTGGAGTGTTTTCGGACTAGCGGGGGGGCCTCTCCAACATGAACAGTTCTTC
TRBV4-1	few	-	TRBJ1-3	CASSQDSAGGNTIYF	TGCGCCAGCAGCCAAGATTCGGCAGGCGGAAACACCATATATTTT
TRBV28	-	-	TRBJ2-2	CASISGTNTGELFF	TGTGCCAGCATCTCGGGGACGAACACCGGGGAGCTGTTTTTT
TRBV4-1	-	TRBD1	TRBJ2-2	CASSQGVPRTGGTGELFF	TGCGCCAGCAGCCAAGGAGTGCCACGGACAGGCGGAACCGGGGAGCTGTTTTTT
TRBV7-2	-	-	TRBJ2-3	CASSLATGTDTQYF	TGTGCCAGCAGCTTAGCTACAGGTACAGATACGCAGTATTTT
TRBV7-8	-	-	TRBJ2-2	CASSPRRVFTGELFF	TGTGCCAGCAGCCCCCGACGGGTTTTCACCGGGGAGCTGTTTTTT
TRBV28	-	TRBD1	TRBJ2-7	CASSTAGTGVSYEQYF	TGTGCCAGCAGCACAGCCGGGACAGGGGTTAGTTACGAGCAGTACTTC
TRBV30	few	-	TRBJ1-6	CAGQLAGFDSPLHF	TGTGCCGGGCAGTTGGCGGGGTTTGATTCACCCCTCCACTTT
TRBV7-9	-	TRBD1	TRBJ1-4	CASSLGGQVGNEKLFF	TGTGCCAGCAGCTTAGGAGGACAGGTCGGTAATGAAAAACTGTTTTTT
TRBV27	-	-	TRBJ1-1	CASSFWGGEAFF	TGTGCCAGCAGTTTTTGGGGGGGTGAAGCTTTCTTT
TRBV12-2	-	-	TRBJ1-3	CASRWDRAPGNTIYF	TGTGCAAGTCGCTGGGACAGGGCCCCTGGAAACACCATATATTTT
TRBV14	-	TRBD2	TRBJ2-3	CASGLLGAGGIDTQYF	TGTGCCAGCGGACTACTTGGAGCGGGGGGGATAGATACGCAGTATTTT
TRBV7-9	-	-	TRBJ2-7	CASSPRVYEQYF	TGTGCCAGCAGCCCTCGAGTCTACGAGCAGTACTTC